This TCR beta chain is from a study of monozygotic twins with inflammatory bowel disease. Overall study results and limits: Patient repertoires may have gained variability from differing immunosuppressive treatments.

A note on this clonotype: No antigen is known for it.

There are 17 residues in the CDR3. Germline V gives CDR1 SGHTA, CDR2 FQGNSA. The team made cDNA by running eight separate reactions for each sample. Reprocessing the 5' RACE reads, TCRdb reports a single entry for every CDR3 protein and omits DNA. The table lists fewer than 450,000 distinct CDR3 sequences. The chain links TRBV7-2 to TRBJ1-4; TCRdb names TRBD1, which stays unverified in the absence of DNA. Sequenced material: blood. The source is a human donor with ulcerative colitis or Crohn's disease, or a healthy co-twin of an affected twin (not recorded which). This CDR3 reads CASSLVGTRATNEKLFF.